Listed below are T cell receptor beta chains from one sample, sequenced in a study of blood T cells in healthy people across ages. TCRdb recomputed calls from the 5' RACE reads with MiXCR, one row per CDR3 protein. Of about 2 million distinct CDR3 sequences detected, about 50% appear once; the ten largest clones hold approximately 2.1%. The sample was blood. These receptors all come from a woman aged 40 to 50 in good health. CDR3s include the opening cysteine and the closing phenylalanine or tryptophan. D genes are given only for firm matches. Expanded clones get a size class; other rows say once, few or many, or leave the size out.

TRBJ2-1 | TRBV29-1 | . | . | CSVEPGYNEQFF | TGCAGCGTTGAACCGGGCTACAATGAGCAGTTCTTC
TRBJ2-1 | TRBV7-8 | . | TRBD1 | CASSFSGTGADSSYNEQFF | TGTGCCAGCAGCTTTTCCGGGACAGGGGCTGATAGCTCCTACAATGAGCAGTTCTTC
TRBJ1-1 | TRBV4-2 | . | . | CASSQHRMNTEAFF | TGTGCCAGCAGCCAACACCGGATGAACACTGAAGCTTTCTTT
TRBJ1-5 | TRBV7-2 | . | . | CASSPLGRGTNSNQPQHF | TGTGCCAGCAGCCCTTTAGGGAGGGGTACCAATAGCAATCAGCCCCAGCATTTT
TRBJ2-1 | TRBV15 | . | . | CATSRVVGLSYNEQFF | TGTGCCACCAGCAGAGTCGTGGGACTGAGCTACAATGAGCAGTTCTTC
TRBJ1-2 | TRBV7-2 | . | . | CASSLYTGVNYGYTF | TGTGCCAGCAGCTTATATACAGGAGTAAACTATGGCTACACCTTC
TRBJ1-2 | TRBV7-9 | few | . | CASSLNSPYGYTF | TGTGCCAGCAGCTTAAACTCCCCCTATGGCTACACCTTC
TRBJ1-2 | TRBV9 | . | TRBD1 | CASSAGGDGYGYTF | TGTGCCAGCAGCGCAGGGGGTGATGGCTATGGCTACACCTTC
TRBJ2-5 | TRBV15 | few | TRBD1 | CATLKDRRKETQYF | TGTGCCACCTTAAAGGACAGGAGAAAAGAGACCCAGTACTTC
TRBJ2-5 | TRBV12-3/TRBV12-4 | few | . | CASTPSGLETQYF | TGTGCCAGCACACCTTCCGGGCTGGAGACCCAGTACTTC
TRBJ2-5 | TRBV12-3/TRBV12-4 | . | TRBD1 | CASSFYNYGTGTRETQYF | TGTGCCAGCAGTTTTTACAACTACGGGACAGGGACCAGGGAGACCCAGTACTTC
TRBJ2-7 | TRBV5-1 | . | . | CASSLGISSGYEQYF | TGCGCCAGCAGCTTGGGCATTAGTTCAGGTTACGAGCAGTACTTC
TRBJ2-7 | TRBV7-9 | few | TRBD1 | CASSLVQGAGEQYF | TGTGCCAGCAGCTTAGTGCAGGGGGCGGGCGAGCAGTACTTC
TRBJ2-3 | TRBV12-3/TRBV12-4 | once | TRBD2 | CASRITSGADTQYF | TGTGCCAGCAGAATAACTAGCGGGGCAGATACGCAGTATTTT
TRBJ2-4 | TRBV20-1 | few | TRBD1 | CSATLPGGGKNIQYF | TGCAGTGCTACCCTACCAGGGGGTGGAAAAAACATTCAGTACTTC
TRBJ1-2 | TRBV4-1 | few | . | CASSQVGQRKGYTF | TGCGCCAGCAGCCAAGTCGGGCAGCGAAAGGGCTACACCTTC
TRBJ2-1 | TRBV28 | . | . | CASSRQDNEQFF | TGTGCCAGCAGTCGACAGGACAATGAGCAGTTCTTC
TRBJ1-2 | TRBV9 | . | . | CASSDGADANYGYTF | TGTGCCAGCAGCGATGGGGCGGATGCTAACTATGGCTACACCTTC
TRBJ2-3 | TRBV6-2/TRBV6-3 | . | TRBD1 | CASSNAQTGDQPQYF | TGTGCCAGCAGCAACGCGCAGACAGGGGATCAGCCCCAGTATTTT
TRBJ2-5 | TRBV11-2 | . | TRBD2 | CASSFLAGAGNQETQYF | TGTGCCAGCAGCTTTCTAGCGGGGGCCGGGAACCAAGAGACCCAGTACTTC
TRBJ2-3 | TRBV20-1 | . | . | CSALQRDTQYF | TGCAGTGCTCTCCAAAGAGATACGCAGTATTTT
TRBJ2-5 | TRBV9 | . | . | CASSVGLQGGQETQYF | TGTGCCAGCAGCGTAGGGCTGCAGGGTGGACAAGAGACCCAGTACTTC
TRBJ2-6 | TRBV7-2 | . | . | CASSPATGLSGANVLTF | TGTGCCAGCAGCCCTGCGACGGGACTCTCTGGGGCCAACGTCCTGACTTTC
TRBJ2-3 | TRBV9 | . | . | CASSVGAESTDTQYF | TGTGCCAGCAGCGTAGGGGCGGAGAGCACAGATACGCAGTATTTT
TRBJ2-3 | TRBV27 | . | . | CASSLIRTGGRTDTQYF | TGTGCCAGCAGTTTAATAAGGACTGGCGGCCGCACAGATACGCAGTATTTT
TRBJ2-1 | TRBV6-5 | . | TRBD1 | CASSTPGQGVEQFF | TGTGCCAGCAGTACCCCGGGACAGGGTGTCGAGCAGTTCTTC
TRBJ2-1 | TRBV20-1 | . | TRBD1 | CSAQGQGYNEQFF | TGCAGTGCCCAGGGACAGGGCTACAATGAGCAGTTCTTC
TRBJ2-7 | TRBV20-1 | . | . | CSAGGRDSVYEQYF | TGCAGTGCTGGAGGCCGGGACTCCGTCTACGAGCAGTACTTC
TRBJ2-5 | TRBV27 | . | TRBD2 | CASSSRGLAGKIQETQYF | TGTGCCAGCAGCTCACGGGGACTAGCGGGGAAGATCCAAGAGACCCAGTACTTC
TRBJ2-7 | TRBV20-1 | . | . | CSAGTRQSKYF | TGCAGTGCTGGAACAAGACAGTCAAAGTACTTC
TRBJ2-1 | TRBV7-9 | few | TRBD1 | CASSPFRTGENEQFF | TGTGCCAGCAGCCCGTTTCGGACAGGGGAGAATGAGCAGTTCTTC
TRBJ2-3 | TRBV6-1 | . | . | CASSEAVARDTQYF | TGTGCCAGCAGTGAGGCGGTAGCGCGGGATACGCAGTATTTT
TRBJ2-4 | TRBV27 | few | . | CASSVQGAKNIQYF | TGTGCCAGCAGTGTTCAGGGAGCCAAAAACATTCAGTACTTC
TRBJ1-2 | TRBV15 | few | . | CATRNGGYGYTF | TGTGCCACCCGAAACGGGGGCTATGGCTACACCTTC
TRBJ2-3 | TRBV7-2 | few | TRBD2 | CASSLDLAGGRDTQYF | TGTGCCAGCAGCTTGGATTTAGCGGGGGGCCGAGATACGCAGTATTTT
TRBJ1-2 | TRBV29-1 | . | . | CSVDVREYPYGYTF | TGCAGCGTTGACGTCAGGGAGTACCCCTATGGCTACACCTTC
TRBJ1-2 | TRBV5-6 | . | . | CASSPGTPGYTF | TGTGCCAGCAGCCCCGGGACTCCTGGCTACACCTTC
TRBJ1-2 | TRBV6-6 | few | . | CASSSTELYGYTF | TGTGCCAGCAGTTCGACAGAGTTATATGGCTACACCTTC
TRBJ2-1 | TRBV7-6 | . | . | CASSLDGHEQFF | TGTGCCAGCAGCTTAGACGGGCATGAGCAGTTCTTC
TRBJ1-2 | TRBV20-1 | . | TRBD1 | CSARDEGARGYTF | TGCAGTGCTAGAGATGAGGGGGCGCGAGGCTACACCTTC
TRBJ2-1 | TRBV2 | once | . | CASWAGHGQFF | TGTGCCAGTTGGGCGGGCCACGGGCAGTTCTTC
TRBJ2-4 | TRBV4-3 | . | . | CASSQATGLNIQYF | TGCGCCAGCAGCCAAGCTACAGGGTTAAACATTCAGTACTTC
TRBJ2-5 | TRBV24-1 | . | . | CATSDFAVQETQYF | TGTGCCACCAGTGATTTCGCAGTACAAGAGACCCAGTACTTC
TRBJ1-1 | TRBV10-3 | . | . | CAIASKTNTEAFF | TGTGCCATCGCCAGTAAGACGAACACTGAAGCTTTCTTT
TRBJ2-1 | TRBV6-4 | . | . | CASSGVSGNEQFF | TGTGCCAGCAGTGGTGTGTCGGGCAATGAGCAGTTCTTC
TRBJ2-1 | TRBV4-1 | . | . | CASSQEKGSYNEQFF | TGCGCCAGCAGCCAAGAAAAGGGCTCCTACAATGAGCAGTTCTTC
TRBJ2-5 | TRBV7-2 | many | . | CASSLATVRGETQYF | TGTGCCAGCAGCTTAGCGACCGTGCGGGGAGAGACCCAGTACTTC
TRBJ2-5 | TRBV12-3/TRBV12-4 | few | . | CASSPNRPEETQYF | TGTGCCAGCAGTCCTAACCGACCTGAAGAGACCCAGTACTTC
TRBJ2-3 | TRBV9 | . | . | CASSTGQLDTQYF | TGTGCCAGCAGCACCGGACAGCTAGATACGCAGTATTTT
TRBJ1-6 | TRBV6-5 | . | . | CASREGGLNSPLHF | TGTGCCAGCAGAGAGGGGGGTTTGAATTCACCCCTCCACTTT
TRBJ1-2 | TRBV20-1 | . | . | CSGFGGRNYGYTF | TGCAGTGGGTTCGGGGGCCGCAACTATGGCTACACCTTC
TRBJ2-1 | TRBV20-1 | . | . | CSARGQYEQFF | TGCAGTGCTAGAGGGCAGTATGAGCAGTTCTTC
TRBJ2-3 | TRBV5-1 | . | . | CASSLGPTRDTQYF | TGCGCCAGCAGCTTGGGGCCCACCAGGGATACGCAGTATTTT
TRBJ1-2 | TRBV9 | few | . | CASSVYPGDYGYTF | TGTGCCAGCAGCGTATACCCAGGGGACTATGGCTACACCTTC
TRBJ2-3 | TRBV5-1 | . | . | CASQRISSTDTQYF | TGCGCCAGCCAGAGGATCTCTAGCACAGATACGCAGTATTTT
TRBJ2-5 | TRBV4-3 | . | TRBD2 | CASSQGASGGDETQYF | TGCGCCAGCAGCCAAGGGGCTAGCGGGGGGGACGAGACCCAGTACTTC
TRBJ2-1 | TRBV7-2 | once | TRBD1 | CASSLETGAPSYNEQFF | TGTGCCAGCAGCTTAGAAACAGGGGCCCCCTCCTACAATGAGCAGTTCTTC
TRBJ2-1 | TRBV20-1 | . | TRBD2 | CSARAPLAGGDGEQFF | TGCAGTGCTAGGGCCCCTCTAGCGGGTGGCGATGGTGAGCAGTTCTTC
TRBJ2-7 | TRBV10-3 | . | . | CAISVWGADSYNEQYF | TGTGCCATCAGTGTTTGGGGGGCGGACTCCTACAATGAGCAGTACTTC